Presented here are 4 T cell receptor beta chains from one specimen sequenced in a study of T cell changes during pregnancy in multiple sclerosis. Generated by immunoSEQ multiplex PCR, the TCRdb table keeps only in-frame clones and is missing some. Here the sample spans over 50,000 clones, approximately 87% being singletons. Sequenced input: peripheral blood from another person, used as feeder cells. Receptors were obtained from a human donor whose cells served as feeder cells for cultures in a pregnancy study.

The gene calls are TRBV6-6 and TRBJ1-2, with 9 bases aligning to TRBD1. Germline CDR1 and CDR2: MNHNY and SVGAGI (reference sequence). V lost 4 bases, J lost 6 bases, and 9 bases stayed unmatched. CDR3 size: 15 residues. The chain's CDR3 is CASSFYGTGQDGYTF. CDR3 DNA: TGTGCCAGCAGTTTCTACGGGACAGGGCAAGATGGCTACACCTTC.

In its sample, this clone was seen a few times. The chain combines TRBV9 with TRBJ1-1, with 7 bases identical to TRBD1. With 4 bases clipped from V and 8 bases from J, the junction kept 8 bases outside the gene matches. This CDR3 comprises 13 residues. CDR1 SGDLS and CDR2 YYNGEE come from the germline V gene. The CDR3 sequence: CASSRRQGVEAFF. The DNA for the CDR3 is TGTGCCAGCAGCCGACGACAGGGTGTCGAAGCTTTCTTT.

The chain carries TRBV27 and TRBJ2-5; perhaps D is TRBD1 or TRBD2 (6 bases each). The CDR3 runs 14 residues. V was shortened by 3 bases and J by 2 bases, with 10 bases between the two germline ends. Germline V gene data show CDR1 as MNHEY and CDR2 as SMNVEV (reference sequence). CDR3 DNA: TGTGCCAGCAGTTTGGAGGGGGTACAAGAGACCCAGTACTTC. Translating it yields CASSLEGVQETQYF.

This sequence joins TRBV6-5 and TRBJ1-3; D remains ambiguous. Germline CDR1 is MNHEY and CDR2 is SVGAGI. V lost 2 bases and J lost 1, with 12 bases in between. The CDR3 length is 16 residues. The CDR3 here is CASSYRISGSGNTIYF. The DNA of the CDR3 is TGTGCCAGCAGTTACAGGATAAGCGGGTCTGGAAACACCATATATTTT.